The sequence of this TCR beta chain was determined in a study of vaccination effects on CD4 cells after COVID-19. Note on this clone: Its antigen remains unknown.

CD4+ T cell isolation took place after approximately ten days of culture. Two doses of either BNT162b2 or mRNA-1273 were given to each participant. Germline V gives CDR1 SEHNR, CDR2 FQNEAQ (reference sequence). V lost 3 bases to trimming and J lost 0 bases, with 15 bases between them. CDR3 size: 18 residues. Repertoires were generated with immunoSEQ multiplex PCR, while TCRdb's copy carries only in-frame clones and drops some. The table shows some 30,000 clones, with about 67% occurring only once. The chain recombines TRBV7-9 with TRBJ2-6; TRBD1 is a possible D gene (6 bases). The specimen was CD4+ T cells from PBMCs cultured without peptide, collected after COVID-19 vaccination. The clonotype comes from a human donor who received a COVID-19 vaccine. The CDR3 region has the DNA TGTGCCAGCAGCTTTGATTTTAGGACAGACTCTGGGGCCAACGTCCTGACTTTC. Protein: CASSFDFRTDSGANVLTF. The whole variable domain, remainder taken from reference TRBV7-9 and TRBJ2-6, is DTGVSQNPRHKITKRGQNVTFRCDPISEHNRLYWYRQTLGQGPEFLTYFQNEAQLEKSRLLSDRFSAERPKGSFSTLEIQRTEQGDSAMYLCASSFDFRTDSGANVLTFGAGSRLTVL.